This T cell receptor beta chain was sequenced in a study of cytomegalovirus exposure and HLA in healthy donors. Turning to the study itself: Per a later analysis, the 666 first-cohort and under 150 validation repertoires shared one platform. Findings and limits, study-wide: As was reported, the classifier diagnosed cytomegalovirus status with high specificity and sensitivity. Some public TCRs appeared in many individuals, while most sequences were rare.

Comment on this clone: Antigen: not known.

Trimming stripped 4 bases from V and 3 bases from J, with 12 bases between. The germline V gene has CDR1 SGDLS and CDR2 YYNGEE. This CDR3 comprises 14 residues. The donors formed part of the roughly 120-subject validation cohort, distinct from the roughly 630-subject first cohort. TCRdb keeps only in-frame clones here, not all; method: immunoSEQ multiplex PCR. The data contain around 70,000 clones, approximately 95% of them seen just once; the ten biggest clones take up around 3.2%. The source of this sequence is a man aged 18 to 29 in good health and CMV-seronegative. This rearrangement joins TRBV9 to TRBJ2-3; a weak D match, TRBD2 (6 bases). The sequencing sample was made of PBMCs. The chain's CDR3 is CASSIIGGTDTQYF. CDR3 coding DNA: TGTGCCAGCAGCATAATCGGGGGTACAGATACGCAGTATTTT.